This T cell receptor (beta chain) was captured in a study of T cell repertoires in cytomegalovirus infection. Using its own MiXCR run on the reads, TCRdb lists one record per CDR3 protein. This table holds about half a million distinct CDR3 sequences, 40% to 50% found once. About this clonotype itself: The antigen remains unidentified.

CDR3 length equals 15 residues. CDR1 and CDR2 from the germline V gene are SNHLY and FYNNEI. Deletions cut 8 bases from V and 10 bases from J, with 24 bases between. Source: cultured PBMCs, taken from culture after CMV antigen stimulation. The chain has TRBV2 and TRBJ2-1; possibly TRBD1 for D (7 bases). This clonotype originated in a human donor in good health (CMV status not recorded). Some clones in this sample may be carry-over from other donors' samples. CDR3 in DNA: TGTGCCAGCGACACTCAGGGGGGCGCAATCGGCGAGCAGTTCTTC. Encoded protein: CASDTQGGAIGEQFF. The full variable domain, its missing parts supplied by reference TRBV2 and TRBJ2-1, is EPEVTQTPSHQVTQMGQEVILRCVPISNHLYFYWYRQILGQKVEFLVSFYNNEISEKSEIFDDQFSVERPDGSNFTLKIRSTKLEDSAMYFCASDTQGGAIGEQFFGPGTRLTVL.